This T cell receptor beta chain comes out of a study of PD-L1 blockade in urothelial cancer. Looking at the study overall: T cells were recovered from blood samples at a median of 141,255.

The assay was immunoSEQ multiplex PCR, and TCRdb's table has in-frame clones only and misses some. The sample has approximately 20,000 clones; more than 75% are singletons. Trimming at V came to 1 base and at J to 4 bases, leaving 4 bases not matched to a gene. Germline values: CDR1 SGHTA, CDR2 FQGNSA. This CDR3 region has 15 residues. This sample's time point: peripheral blood 6 weeks after treatment start. Patients were living with locally advanced or metastatic urothelial carcinoma. This TCR derives from a woman in her sixties with urothelial cancer. J is TRBJ2-3 and V is TRBV7-2; TRBD1 agrees at 8 bases. Sequenced here: PBMCs, sampled around atezolizumab (anti-PD-L1) treatment. In DNA, the CDR3 is TGTGCCAGCAGCTTAGGACAGGGGCTGGCAGATACGCAGTATTTT. Amino acids: CASSLGQGLADTQYF.